These T cell receptor beta chains were read from a single sample in a study of vaccination effects on CD4 cells after COVID-19. Sequenced by immunoSEQ multiplex PCR; TCRdb stores in-frame clones only, minus some. Of about 66,000 clones listed, under 80% are singletons. The antigens these receptors bind are not known. The specimen comprised CD4+ T cells from PBMCs cultured with HCoV-OC43 spike peptides, sampled after COVID-19 vaccination. Receptors were obtained from a human donor who received a COVID-19 vaccine. Both conserved end residues are trimmed from each CDR3.

TRBJ2-1 TRBV9 ASSVGPGRGYNEQF
TRBJ1-4 TRBV30 AWSVGREKLF
TRBJ2-2 TRBV6-4 ASSEMSEGELF
TRBJ2-5 TRBV19 ASSMGQGSETQY
TRBJ2-5 TRBV9 ASSPRGLAGIGAGETQY
TRBJ1-2 TRBV5-6 ASSWGYGYT
TRBJ1-1 TRBV14 ASSQDPGLRHTEAF
TRBJ2-3 TRBV28 ASSLSGTGGDTQY
TRBJ1-5 TRBV28 ASSRPTGGYQPQH
TRBJ2-3 TRBV7-8 ASRWTSGNTDTQY
TRBJ1-1 TRBV4-1 ASSQEGDGRGMNTEAF
TRBJ1-3 TRBV5-1 ASSLVGGADTIY
TRBJ1-5 TRBV28 ASSNQPQH
TRBJ2-1 TRBV7-3 ASSLSRGSYNEQF
TRBJ2-5 TRBV7-8 ASESLFNPEGETQY
TRBJ1-2 TRBV6-6 ASINPGQPRYT
TRBJ2-1 TRBV4-3 ASSQGIRGSSYNEQF
TRBJ1-6 TRBV7-2 ASSLPGLAPLH
TRBJ2-5 TRBV5-1 ASSLITGGQETQY
TRBJ1-1 TRBV6-6 ASRRGRGNTEAF
TRBJ2-3 TRBV5-6 ASRSYTQY
TRBJ2-2 TRBV18 ASSPQANTGELF
TRBJ2-5 TRBV7-2 ASSLSGGRTQY
TRBJ2-2 TRBV4-1 ASRAHPGELF
TRBJ2-3 TRBV10-3 AIGGGGTDTQY
TRBJ2-1 TRBV29-1 SVRQGDSYNEQF
TRBJ1-2 TRBV24-1 ATSDSRTDPNYGYT
TRBJ1-5 TRBV5-1 ASSLDGSNQPQH
TRBJ1-6 TRBV24-1 ATPYDSISPLH
TRBJ1-4 TRBV9 ASSATGAGGYEKLF
TRBJ2-6 TRBV2 ASSDWGSGANVLT
TRBJ2-5 TRBV29-1 SVARGRVETQY
TRBJ2-3 TRBV5-8 ASPGTVSTDTQY
TRBJ2-5 TRBV7-2 ASSLAAGGRRETQY
TRBJ2-2 TRBV7-8 ASSSSTLANTGELF
TRBJ1-2 TRBV6-5 ASSYSTGYGYT
TRBJ1-2 TRBV6-5 ASTDRIYGYT
TRBJ1-3 TRBV2 ASSDRQGVSGNTIY
TRBJ2-2 TRBV6-6 ASSQPGIGELF
TRBJ1-5 TRBV12-3/TRBV12-4 ASSHGQGRH
TRBJ2-3 TRBV12-3/TRBV12-4 ASSLLFTDTQY
TRBJ1-2 TRBV5-4 ASSLVPDYGYT
TRBJ2-6 TRBV2 ASSSGANVLT
TRBJ1-1 TRBV5-1 ASSMTVNTEAF
TRBJ1-2 TRBV30 AGQTWGYT
TRBJ1-2 TRBV3-1/TRBV3-2 ASSPGGAYGYT
TRBJ2-3 TRBV12-5 ASGPGLAADTQY
TRBJ2-3 TRBV6-5 ASSWGGTDTQY
TRBJ1-1 TRBV7-8 ASSPGQGFNTEAF
TRBJ1-1 TRBV4-1 ASSQDLTLQGTAF
TRBJ1-2 TRBV5-1 ASSESGQGANYGYT
TRBJ2-5 TRBV2 ASHEETQY